The 25 T cell receptor beta chains below come from one sample, sequenced in a study of T cell changes during pregnancy in multiple sclerosis. Libraries were prepared by immunoSEQ multiplex PCR; TCRdb keeps only in-frame clonotypes and omits some of them. In the table there are fewer than 40,000 clones, about 91% of which are singletons. The sequences come from CD8+ T cells from peripheral blood mononuclear cells, collected after pregnancy. The receptors were sampled from a female donor with multiple sclerosis, enrolled in a pregnancy study.

This clone qualifies as large (0.1 to 1%). V gene TRBV2 combines with J gene TRBJ1-1, with TRBD1 identical over 7 bases. This CDR3 has 14 residues. Germline V gene data show CDR1 as SNHLY and CDR2 as FYNNEI. Trimming cost V 6 bases and J 1 base; bases outside gene matches: 5. CDR3 loop: CASRKQGRNTEAFF. Written as DNA, the CDR3 is TGTGCCAGCAGGAAACAGGGGAGGAACACTGAAGCTTTCTTT.

This rearrangement joins TRBV7-6 to TRBJ1-4; perhaps TRBD1 as D (5 bases). Trimming pared 5 bases from V and 6 bases from J, leaving 13 bases between. The CDR3 loop spans 14 amino acids. The germline gives CDR1 SGHVS, CDR2 FNYEAQ. The CDR3 region is CASSPGLGHEKLFF. The CDR3 DNA reads TGTGCCAGCAGCCCAGGGCTAGGGCATGAAAAACTGTTTTTT.

This sequence joins TRBV7-9 and TRBJ2-3; maybe TRBD1 (5 bases). CDR3 size: 14 residues. V lost 5 bases to trimming and J lost 0 bases, with 9 bases between them. Per the germline V gene, CDR1 is SEHNR and CDR2 is FQNEAQ (reference sequence). The DNA for the CDR3 is TGTGCCAGCAGCCCTCAGGGAAGCACAGATACGCAGTATTTT. It encodes CASSPQGSTDTQYF.

The genes are TRBV5-1 and TRBJ2-7; D gene uncertain. Germline loops: CDR1 SGHRS, CDR2 YFSETQ. The V end lost 6 bases, the J end lost 2 bases, and 12 bases lay between the germline ends. The CDR3 runs to 13 residues. The CDR3 spells CASTESYPYEQYF. The DNA for the CDR3 is TGCGCCAGCACAGAATCTTACCCCTACGAGCAGTACTTC.

The V call is TRBV11-1, the J call TRBJ2-1; 15 bases are a match to TRBD2. The CDR3 totals 16 residues. The trim removed 5 bases at V and 9 bases at J, leaving 8 bases unmatched. The germline V gene encodes CDR1 SGHAT and CDR2 FQDESV (reference sequence). This CDR3 reads CASSPWTSGGAGEQFF. The CDR3, as DNA: TGTGCCAGCAGCCCTTGGACTAGCGGGGGGGCTGGTGAGCAGTTCTTC.

This sequence joins TRBV9 and TRBJ2-5, with 9 nucleotides matching TRBD1. There are 15 residues in the CDR3. The trim removed 3 bases at V and 5 bases at J, leaving 8 bases unmatched. From germline, CDR1 is SGDLS and CDR2 YYNGEE. The CDR3: CASSATGGAGETQYF. In DNA form, the CDR3 reads TGTGCCAGCAGCGCAACAGGGGGCGCGGGGGAGACCCAGTACTTC. Using reference TRBV9 and TRBJ2-5 for the parts outside the CDR3, the full variable domain is DSGVTQTPKHLITATGQRVTLRCSPRSGDLSVYWYQQSLDQGLQFLIQYYNGEERAKGNILERFSAQQFPDLHSELNLSSLELGDSALYFCASSATGGAGETQYFGPGTRLLVL.

The rearrangement links TRBV9 to TRBJ1-2; D unresolved. Germline V gene lookup returns CDR1 SGDLS and CDR2 YYNGEE. This CDR3 has 15 residues. Trimming stripped 2 bases from V and 1 base from J, with 12 bases between. CDR3 amino acids: CASSVSSFGNYGYTF. CDR3 coding DNA: TGTGCCAGCAGCGTTTCCAGTTTTGGTAACTATGGCTACACCTTC.

The V call is TRBV7-9, the J call TRBJ1-2; 8 bases align to TRBD1. Germline V lookup: CDR1 SEHNR, CDR2 FQNEAQ (reference sequence). The length of the CDR3 is 14 residues. Germline trimming cut 1 base from V and 6 bases from J; bases unmatched to any gene: 4. CDR3: CASSLVDRGDGYTF. DNA for the CDR3: TGTGCCAGCAGCTTAGTCGACAGGGGAGATGGCTACACCTTC.

The genes are TRBV9 and TRBJ1-1, with D maybe TRBD1 (6 bases). This CDR3 is 15 amino acids long. Trimming pared 0 bases from V and 5 bases from J, leaving 14 bases between. Germline CDR1 SGDLS, CDR2 YYNGEE. The CDR3 DNA reads as TGTGCCAGCAGCGTAGCTTACGGGACAAGTACTGAAGCTTTCTTT. Amino acid sequence: CASSVAYGTSTEAFF.

The rearrangement joins TRBV2 to TRBJ2-7; 10 bases line up with TRBD2. The CDR3 covers 14 residues. The germline CDR1 and CDR2 sequences are SNHLY and FYNNEI. Trimming took 4 bases from V and 2 from J; bases not matched to a gene: 2. The CDR3 DNA reads TGTGCCAGCAGTGGCACTAGCGGGACCTACGAGCAGTACTTC. It translates to CASSGTSGTYEQYF.

The chain combines TRBV6-5 with TRBJ2-5; D is undetermined. Germline CDR1 is MNHEY and CDR2 is SVGAGI. The CDR3 is 13 amino acids. Trimming took off 2 bases at V and 5 bases at J, with 9 bases between the two ends. DNA for the CDR3: TGTGCCAGCAGTTACCGGGTCTCGGAGACCCAGTACTTC. Its protein is CASSYRVSETQYF.

This clone came up once. CDR3 coding DNA: TGTGCCAGCAGCACCGCAGCTAGCTCCTACGAGCAGTACTTC. This translates into CASSTAASSYEQYF. The rearrangement uses TRBV5-6 and TRBJ2-7, with unresolved D. This CDR3 contains 14 residues. The germline V gene encodes CDR1 SGHDT and CDR2 YYEEEE. The V gene lost 4 bases and the J gene lost 0 bases, with 11 bases spanning the gap.

The chain carries TRBV21-1 and TRBJ1-5; TRBD1 is taken as the D call from the table, unchecked against the DNA. TRBV21-1 is a pseudogene locus. The CDR3 is 19 residues long. The CDR3 nucleotides read TGTGCCAGCAGCAACCGAGAAGGCGGGACAGGTTATAGCAATCAGCCCCAGCATTTT. The encoded protein is CASSNREGGTGYSNQPQHF.

This rearrangement joins TRBV2 to TRBJ2-7, with D maybe TRBD1 (6 bases). The germline CDR1 and CDR2 sequences are SNHLY and FYNNEI. The CDR3 is made up of 10 amino acids. The V end lost 8 bases, the J end lost 5 bases, and 7 bases lay between the germline ends. CDR3 nucleotides: TGTGCCAGCCAGGGGAACGAGCAGTACTTC. Protein sequence: CASQGNEQYF. Supplemented by reference TRBV2 and TRBJ2-7, the full variable domain reads EPEVTQTPSHQVTQMGQEVILRCVPISNHLYFYWYRQILGQKVEFLVSFYNNEISEKSEIFDDQFSVERPDGSNFTLKIRSTKLEDSAMYFCASQGNEQYFGPGTRLTVT.

V is TRBV4-2 and J is TRBJ2-7; 10 nucleotides agree with TRBD2. CDR3 length equals 19 residues. The ends lost 1 base at V and 4 bases at J; junction bases unmatched: 16. Germline assignment: CDR1 LGHNA and CDR2 YNFKEQ. DNA of the CDR3: TGTGCCAGCAGCCAAGTACTTCCGACTCTAGCGGGAGAGGGTTACGAGCAGTACTTC. Encoded protein: CASSQVLPTLAGEGYEQYF.

The chain couples TRBV9 to TRBJ2-7; 7 bases map to TRBD1. Looked up from germline, CDR1 is SGDLS and CDR2 is YYNGEE. The CDR3 totals 14 residues. Trimming at V came to 4 bases and at J to 4 bases, leaving 8 bases not matched to a gene. The CDR3 DNA sequence: TGTGCCAGCAGCCCCTGGACAGGAGATTACGAGCAGTACTTC. Its protein is CASSPWTGDYEQYF.

In DNA form, the CDR3 reads TGCGCCAGCAGTGAGTCGGGGACTAGCAAGGACGAGCAGTACTTC. Encoded protein: CASSESGTSKDEQYF. The chain links TRBV10-2 to TRBJ2-7; 9 bases are shared with TRBD2. Germline assignment: CDR1 WSHSY and CDR2 SAAADI. V shed 0 bases and J 5 bases; nucleotides not matched to a gene: 5. This CDR3 is built from 15 residues.

The V gene is TRBV27, the J gene TRBJ1-2; D not resolved. The V end lost 6 bases, the J end lost 1 base, and 15 bases lay between the germline ends. The CDR3 sequence is 15 residues long. Germline CDR1 MNHEY, CDR2 SMNVEV (reference sequence). CDR3 sequence reads: CASSPAPGGNYGYTF. The DNA of the CDR3 is TGTGCCAGCAGCCCAGCCCCAGGAGGTAACTATGGCTACACCTTC.

The chain combines TRBV4-1 with TRBJ2-2, with unresolved D. With 1 base removed from V and 3 bases from J, the gap between germline ends came to 6 bases. The CDR3 length is 14 residues. Germline CDR1 and CDR2: MGHRA and YSYEKL. The CDR3 reads CASSQVRYTGELFF. The DNA for the CDR3 is TGCGCCAGCAGCCAAGTGAGATACACCGGGGAGCTGTTTTTT.

The chain employs TRBV6-1 and TRBJ1-5, with D possibly being TRBD1 (6 bases). Germline CDR1 is MNHNS and CDR2 is SASEGT. The V end lost 1 base, the J end lost 6 bases, and 10 bases lay between the germline ends. The CDR3 is 14 residues long. CDR3 in amino acids: CASSEGQEVQPQHF. For the CDR3, the DNA is TGTGCCAGCAGTGAAGGACAGGAGGTTCAGCCCCAGCATTTT.

Concerning this clone itself: In the same sample, other DNA sequences code for this CDR3. V gene TRBV27 combines with J gene TRBJ1-1, with 9 bases identical to TRBD1. Germline values: CDR1 MNHEY, CDR2 SMNVEV (reference sequence). J was trimmed by 5 bases and V by 6 bases; bases with no gene match: 7. The CDR3 consists of 14 residues. Written as DNA, the CDR3 is TGTGCCAGCAGCCTAACAGGGGGCTGGACTGAAGCTTTCTTT. It is translated as CASSLTGGWTEAFF.

The V call is TRBV14, the J call TRBJ2-7; D gene ambiguous. CDR1 and CDR2 (germline): SGHDN, FVKESK. This CDR3 is built from 15 residues. V shed 1 base and J shed 5 bases, with 15 bases lying between them. The CDR3 spells CASSQARRSPHEQYF. For the CDR3, the DNA is TGTGCCAGCAGCCAAGCGCGGCGCTCGCCCCACGAGCAGTACTTC.

This chain uses TRBV7-9 with TRBJ2-5; 10 nucleotides agree with TRBD1. Germline CDR1 reads SEHNR; CDR2 reads FQNEAQ (reference sequence). The CDR3 runs to 14 residues. Germline trimming cut 5 bases from V and 5 bases from J; bases unmatched to any gene: 5. The CDR3 DNA sequence: TGTGCCAGCAGCGGGGACAGGGGTGGTGAGACCCAGTACTTC. This encodes CASSGDRGGETQYF.

V and J are TRBV9 and TRBJ1-2, with 8 positions matching TRBD1. This CDR3 has 16 residues. Germline trimming cut 3 bases from V and 6 bases from J; bases unmatched to any gene: 13. The germline V gene has CDR1 SGDLS and CDR2 YYNGEE. The CDR3 DNA sequence: TGTGCCAGCAGCGGCCCGGGACCAGGACAGGGTAATGGCTACACCTTC. It translates to CASSGPGPGQGNGYTF. The full variable domain, completed using reference TRBV9 and TRBJ1-2, is DSGVTQTPKHLITATGQRVTLRCSPRSGDLSVYWYQQSLDQGLQFLIQYYNGEERAKGNILERFSAQQFPDLHSELNLSSLELGDSALYFCASSGPGPGQGNGYTFGSGTRLTVV.

This clone has ten or more counts. The V gene is TRBV2, the J gene TRBJ2-2; D not resolved. The CDR3 has 13 residues. The V gene lost 4 bases and the J gene lost 6 bases, with 9 bases spanning the gap. Germline V gene data show CDR1 as SNHLY and CDR2 as FYNNEI. CDR3 residues: CASSAFRAGELFF. The CDR3 nucleotides read TGTGCCAGCAGTGCTTTTCGAGCCGGGGAGCTGTTTTTT.